The clone carrying this T cell receptor beta chain was seen a handful of times. Antigen unknown. TCRdb recomputed calls from the RT-PCR reads with MiXCR, one row per CDR3 protein. This table has some 160,000 distinct CDR3 sequences, roughly 11% appearing once. The data are from a study of response to subunit inactivated influenza vaccine. Study-level findings and limits: It was the authors' suggestion that each seasonal influenza vaccination recruits few new T cells.

This clonotype was obtained from a man aged 50 or older who received an inactivated influenza vaccine. The specimen comprised non-naive T cells sorted from PBMCs, sampled roughly 6 weeks after vaccination.

The CDR3 DNA sequence: TGCGCCAGCAGCCAAGGGTTAGACAATGAGCAGTTCTTC. This sequence encodes CASSQGLDNEQFF. The J gene is TRBJ2-1, the V gene TRBV4-1, with D hard to call. The CDR3 covers 13 residues. The V and J ends lost 1 base and 5 bases respectively, with 6 bases between them. Germline-derived CDR1 and CDR2 are MGHRA and YSYEKL.